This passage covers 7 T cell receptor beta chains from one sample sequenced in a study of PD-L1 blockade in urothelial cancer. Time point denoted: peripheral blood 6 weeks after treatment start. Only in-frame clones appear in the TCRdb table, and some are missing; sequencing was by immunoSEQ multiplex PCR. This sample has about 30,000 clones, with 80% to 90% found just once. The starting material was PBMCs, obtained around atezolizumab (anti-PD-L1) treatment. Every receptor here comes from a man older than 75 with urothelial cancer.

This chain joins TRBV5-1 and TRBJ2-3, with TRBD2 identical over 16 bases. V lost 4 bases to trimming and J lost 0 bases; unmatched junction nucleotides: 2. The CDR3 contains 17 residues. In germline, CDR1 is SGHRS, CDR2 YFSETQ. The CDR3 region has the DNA TGCGCCAGCAGCCCGGGACTAGCGGGAGGGAGCACAGATACGCAGTATTTT. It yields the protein CASSPGLAGGSTDTQYF.

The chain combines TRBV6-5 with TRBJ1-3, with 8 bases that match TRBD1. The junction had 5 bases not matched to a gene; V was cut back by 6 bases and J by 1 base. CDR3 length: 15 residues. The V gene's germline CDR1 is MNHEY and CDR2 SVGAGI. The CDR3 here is CASRVTGVSGNTIYF. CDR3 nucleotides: TGTGCCAGCAGGGTGACAGGGGTGTCTGGAAACACCATATATTTT.

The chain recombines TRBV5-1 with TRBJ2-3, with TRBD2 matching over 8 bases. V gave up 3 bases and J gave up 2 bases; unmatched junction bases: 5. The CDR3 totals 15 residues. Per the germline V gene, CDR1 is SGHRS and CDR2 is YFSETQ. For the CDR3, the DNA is TGCGCCAGCAGCTGGAGCGGGAGAAACACAGATACGCAGTATTTT. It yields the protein CASSWSGRNTDTQYF.

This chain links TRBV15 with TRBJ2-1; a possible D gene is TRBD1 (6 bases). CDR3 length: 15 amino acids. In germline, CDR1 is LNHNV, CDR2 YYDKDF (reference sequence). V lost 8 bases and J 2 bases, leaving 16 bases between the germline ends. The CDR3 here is CATSRDNRAYNEQFF. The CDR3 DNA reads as TGTGCCACCTCCCGTGACAACAGGGCCTACAATGAGCAGTTCTTC.

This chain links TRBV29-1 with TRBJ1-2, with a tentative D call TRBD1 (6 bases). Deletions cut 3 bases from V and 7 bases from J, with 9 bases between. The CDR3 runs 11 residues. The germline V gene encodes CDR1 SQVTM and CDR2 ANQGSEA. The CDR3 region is CSVDQGSGYTF. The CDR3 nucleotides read TGCAGCGTTGACCAGGGGAGTGGCTACACCTTC.

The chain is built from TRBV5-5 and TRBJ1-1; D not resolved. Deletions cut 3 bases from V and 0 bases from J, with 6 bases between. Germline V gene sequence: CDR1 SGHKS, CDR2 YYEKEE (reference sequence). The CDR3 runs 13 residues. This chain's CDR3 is CASSYRLNTEAFF. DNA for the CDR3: TGTGCCAGCAGCTACCGGTTGAACACTGAAGCTTTCTTT.

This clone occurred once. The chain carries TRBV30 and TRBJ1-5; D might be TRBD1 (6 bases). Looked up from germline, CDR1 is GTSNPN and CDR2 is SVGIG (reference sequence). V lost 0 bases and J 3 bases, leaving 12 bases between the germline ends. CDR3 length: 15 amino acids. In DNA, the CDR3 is TGTGCCTGGAGTGTACCGGCAGGGGTCAATCAGCCCCAGCATTTT. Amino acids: CAWSVPAGVNQPQHF.